This entry describes one T cell receptor beta chain. Its antigen remains unidentified. Some clones are missing from TCRdb's copy, which holds only in-frame ones; the method was immunoSEQ multiplex PCR. The sample records about 75,000 clones, 90% being singletons. The sample comes from a study of OX40 agonist ivuxolimab in advanced cancers. Study-level information: Under the entry rules, prior anti-PD-1, anti-PD-L1 or anti-CTLA-4 therapy was allowed, and about 38% had some.

Study conclusions and caveats: CD4+ and CD8+ blood T cells expanded clonally by week 6 at 0.1 to 3.0 mg/kg. Normalized expansion of T-cell clones was also low for some nonresponders. More expanded clones were seen, on average, in CD8+ T cells than in CD4+.

Trimming removed 7 bases at V and 0 bases at J, with 3 bases between. This CDR3 is 11 amino acids long. Germline CDR1 SNHLY, CDR2 FYNNEI. This receptor was taken from an adult with an advanced solid tumor such as melanoma, head and neck, liver or kidney cancer. The chain couples TRBV2 to TRBJ1-2; D is uncertain. Sequencing used CD4+ or CD8+ T cells sorted from blood, obtained in a trial of the OX40 agonist ivuxolimab. The CDR3: CASTANYGYTF. In DNA, the CDR3 is TGTGCCAGCACAGCTAACTATGGCTACACCTTC. Complete variable domain (other parts from reference TRBV2 and TRBJ1-2): EPEVTQTPSHQVTQMGQEVILRCVPISNHLYFYWYRQILGQKVEFLVSFYNNEISEKSEIFDDQFSVERPDGSNFTLKIRSTKLEDSAMYFCASTANYGYTFGSGTRLTVV.